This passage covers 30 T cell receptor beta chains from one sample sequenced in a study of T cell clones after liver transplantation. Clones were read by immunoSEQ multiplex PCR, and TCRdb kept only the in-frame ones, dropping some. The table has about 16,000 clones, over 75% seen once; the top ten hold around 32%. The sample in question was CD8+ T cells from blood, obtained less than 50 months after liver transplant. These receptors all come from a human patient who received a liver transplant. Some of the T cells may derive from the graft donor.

As DNA, the CDR3 is TGTGCCAGTAGTACGGACAGGGAGGGGATCCGGGAGACCCAGTACTTC. Its protein product is CASSTDREGIRETQYF. The V call is TRBV19, the J call TRBJ2-5, with a possible D match to TRBD1 (8 bases). The CDR3 is made up of 16 amino acids. V lost 4 bases and J 5 bases, leaving 20 bases between the germline ends. Looked up from germline, CDR1 is LNHDA and CDR2 is SQIVND (reference sequence).

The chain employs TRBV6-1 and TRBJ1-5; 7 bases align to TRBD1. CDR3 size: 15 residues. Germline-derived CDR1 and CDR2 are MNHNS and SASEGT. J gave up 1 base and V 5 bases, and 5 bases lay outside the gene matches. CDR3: CASSRRDSSNQPQHF. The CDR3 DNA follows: TGTGCCAGCAGTCGCCGGGACAGCAGCAATCAGCCCCAGCATTTT.

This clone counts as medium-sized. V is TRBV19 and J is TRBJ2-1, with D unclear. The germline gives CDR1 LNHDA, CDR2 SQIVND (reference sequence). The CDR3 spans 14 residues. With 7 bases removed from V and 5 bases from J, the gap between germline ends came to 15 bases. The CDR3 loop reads CASTVRLAHNEQFF. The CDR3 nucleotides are TGTGCCAGTACGGTTCGGTTGGCCCACAATGAGCAGTTCTTC.

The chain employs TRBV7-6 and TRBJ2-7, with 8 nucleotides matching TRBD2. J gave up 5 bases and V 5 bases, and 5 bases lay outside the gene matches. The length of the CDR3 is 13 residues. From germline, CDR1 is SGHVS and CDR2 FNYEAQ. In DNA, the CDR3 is TGTGCCAGCAGCCGGACTAGCTACAACGAGCAGTACTTC. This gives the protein CASSRTSYNEQYF.

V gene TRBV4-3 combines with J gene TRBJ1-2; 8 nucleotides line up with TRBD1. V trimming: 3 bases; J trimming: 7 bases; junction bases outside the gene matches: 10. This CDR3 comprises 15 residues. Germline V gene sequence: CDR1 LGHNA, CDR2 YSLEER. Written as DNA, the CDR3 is TGCGCCAGCAGCCAGGAAATCCGGACAGGGCTTGGCTACACCTTC. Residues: CASSQEIRTGLGYTF.

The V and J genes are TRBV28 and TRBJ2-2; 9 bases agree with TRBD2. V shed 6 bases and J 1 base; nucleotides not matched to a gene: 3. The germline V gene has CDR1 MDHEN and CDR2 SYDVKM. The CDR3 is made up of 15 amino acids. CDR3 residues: CASRGTSRNTGELFF. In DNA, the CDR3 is TGTGCCAGCAGGGGGACTAGCAGGAACACCGGGGAGCTGTTTTTT.

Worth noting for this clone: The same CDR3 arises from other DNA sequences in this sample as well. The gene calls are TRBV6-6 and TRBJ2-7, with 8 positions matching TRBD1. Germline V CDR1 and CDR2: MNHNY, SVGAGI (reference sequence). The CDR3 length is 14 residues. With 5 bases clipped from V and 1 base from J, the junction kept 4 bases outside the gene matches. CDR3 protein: CASSPGTGSYEQYF. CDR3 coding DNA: TGTGCCAGCAGTCCTGGGACAGGTTCCTACGAGCAGTACTTC.

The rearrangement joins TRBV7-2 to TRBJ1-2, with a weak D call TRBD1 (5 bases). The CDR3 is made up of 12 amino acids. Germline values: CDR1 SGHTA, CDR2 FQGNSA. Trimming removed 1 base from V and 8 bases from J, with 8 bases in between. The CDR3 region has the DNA TGTGCCAGCAGCTTAGTGGGGGTCGGCTACACCTTC. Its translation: CASSLVGVGYTF.

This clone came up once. CDR3 protein: CASSLRTVEAFF. The CDR3 bases are TGTGCCAGCAGCTTGCGGACGGTTGAAGCTTTCTTT. The rearrangement joins TRBV13 to TRBJ1-1; no definite D call. This CDR3 spans 12 amino acids. Trimming pared 3 bases from V and 7 bases from J, leaving 9 bases between. CDR1 and CDR2 (germline): PRHDT, FYEKMQ (reference sequence). Filled out from reference TRBV13 and TRBJ1-1, the complete variable domain reads AAGVIQSPRHLIKEKRETATLKCYPIPRHDTVYWYQQGPGQDPQFLISFYEKMQSDKGSIPDRFSAQQFSDYHSELNMSSLELGDSALYFCASSLRTVEAFFGQGTRLTVV.

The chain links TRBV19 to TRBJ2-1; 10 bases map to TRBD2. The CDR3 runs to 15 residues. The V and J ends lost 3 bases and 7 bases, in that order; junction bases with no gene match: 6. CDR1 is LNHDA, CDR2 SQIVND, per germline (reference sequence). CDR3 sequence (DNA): TGTGCCAGTAGTATCGTTCTAGCGGGGGTTAATGAGCAGTTCTTC. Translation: CASSIVLAGVNEQFF.

In DNA, the CDR3 is TGTGCCAGCAGTCACGAGGGGGGGCAAAACATTCAGTACTTC. This encodes CASSHEGGQNIQYF. J is TRBJ2-4 and V is TRBV11-1; maybe TRBD2 (7 bases). The CDR3 is made up of 14 amino acids. The ends were cut back, 6 bases at V and 5 bases at J, with 14 bases in the middle. Germline CDR1 reads SGHAT; CDR2 reads FQDESV (reference sequence).

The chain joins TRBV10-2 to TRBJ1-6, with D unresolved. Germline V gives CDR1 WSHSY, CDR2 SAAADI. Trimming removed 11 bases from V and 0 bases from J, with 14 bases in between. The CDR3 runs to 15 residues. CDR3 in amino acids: CAPSGRSSYNSPLHF. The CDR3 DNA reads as TGCGCCCCCAGCGGCAGGAGCTCCTATAATTCACCCCTCCACTTT.

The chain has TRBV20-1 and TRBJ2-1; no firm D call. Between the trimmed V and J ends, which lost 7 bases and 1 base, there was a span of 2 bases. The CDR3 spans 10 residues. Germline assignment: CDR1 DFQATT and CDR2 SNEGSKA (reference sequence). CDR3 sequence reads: CSVSYNEQFF. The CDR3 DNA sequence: TGCAGTGTATCCTACAATGAGCAGTTCTTC.

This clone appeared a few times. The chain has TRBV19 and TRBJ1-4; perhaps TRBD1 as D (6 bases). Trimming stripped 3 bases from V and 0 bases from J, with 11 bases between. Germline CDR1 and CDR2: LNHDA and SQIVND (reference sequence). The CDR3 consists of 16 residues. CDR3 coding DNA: TGTGCCAGTAGTATCGGCAGGGGTACAACTAATGAAAAACTGTTTTTT. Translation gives CASSIGRGTTNEKLFF.

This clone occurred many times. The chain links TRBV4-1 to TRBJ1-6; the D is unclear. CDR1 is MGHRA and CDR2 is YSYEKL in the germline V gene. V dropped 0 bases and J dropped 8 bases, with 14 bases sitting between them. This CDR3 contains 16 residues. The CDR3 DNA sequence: TGCGCCAGCAGCCAAGAAATGGGGAGGGTCGATTCACCCCTCCACTTT. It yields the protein CASSQEMGRVDSPLHF.

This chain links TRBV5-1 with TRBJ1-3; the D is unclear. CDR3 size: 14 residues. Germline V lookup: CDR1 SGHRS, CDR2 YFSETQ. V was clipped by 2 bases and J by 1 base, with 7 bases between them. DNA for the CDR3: TGCGCCAGCAGCTTTTGGGGTTCTGGAAACACCATATATTTT. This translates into CASSFWGSGNTIYF.

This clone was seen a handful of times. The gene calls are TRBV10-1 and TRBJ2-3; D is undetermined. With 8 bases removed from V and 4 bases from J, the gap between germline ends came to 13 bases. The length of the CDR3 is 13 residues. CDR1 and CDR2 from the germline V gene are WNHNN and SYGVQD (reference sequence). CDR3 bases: TGCGCCAGCCAACCTAAATCCCCAGATACGCAGTATTTT. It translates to CASQPKSPDTQYF.

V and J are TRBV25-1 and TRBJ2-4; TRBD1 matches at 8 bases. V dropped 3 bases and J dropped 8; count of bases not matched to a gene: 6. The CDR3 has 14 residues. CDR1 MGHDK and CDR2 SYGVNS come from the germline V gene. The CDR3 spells CASSDIGQGHIQYF. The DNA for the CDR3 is TGTGCCAGCAGTGACATCGGACAGGGACACATTCAGTACTTC.

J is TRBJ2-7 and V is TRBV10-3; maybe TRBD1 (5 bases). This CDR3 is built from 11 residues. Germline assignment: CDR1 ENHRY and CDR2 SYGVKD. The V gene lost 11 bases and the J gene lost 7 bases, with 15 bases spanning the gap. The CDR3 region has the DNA TGTGCCGCGAGTCCAGGGCCAGAGCAGTACTTC. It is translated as CAASPGPEQYF.

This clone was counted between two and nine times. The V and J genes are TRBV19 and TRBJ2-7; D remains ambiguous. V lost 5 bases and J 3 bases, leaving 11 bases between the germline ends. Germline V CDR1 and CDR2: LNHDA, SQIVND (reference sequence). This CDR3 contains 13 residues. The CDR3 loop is CASSPITGYEQYF. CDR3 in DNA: TGTGCCAGTAGTCCCATCACTGGCTACGAGCAGTACTTC.

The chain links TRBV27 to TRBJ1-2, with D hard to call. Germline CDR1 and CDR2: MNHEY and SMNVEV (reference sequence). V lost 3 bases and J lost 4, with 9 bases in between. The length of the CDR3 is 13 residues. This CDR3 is CASSLGRLYGYTF. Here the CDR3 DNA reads TGTGCCAGCAGTTTGGGCAGACTCTATGGCTACACCTTC.

CDR3 in amino acids: CASSQDVGSPHYEQYF. CDR3 nucleotide sequence: TGCGCCAGCAGCCAAGATGTTGGGTCCCCACACTACGAGCAGTACTTC. This chain uses TRBV4-3 with TRBJ2-7; D gene uncertain. The CDR3 spans 16 residues. Trimming stripped 0 bases from V and 3 bases from J, with 15 bases between. Germline CDR1 reads LGHNA; CDR2 reads YSLEER.

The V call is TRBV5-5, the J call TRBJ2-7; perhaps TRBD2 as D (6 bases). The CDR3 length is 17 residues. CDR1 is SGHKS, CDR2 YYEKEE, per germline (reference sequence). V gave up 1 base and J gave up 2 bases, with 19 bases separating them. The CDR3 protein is CASSLTVAGYSAYEQYF. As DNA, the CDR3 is TGTGCCAGCAGCTTGACCGTGGCGGGGTACTCGGCCTACGAGCAGTACTTC.

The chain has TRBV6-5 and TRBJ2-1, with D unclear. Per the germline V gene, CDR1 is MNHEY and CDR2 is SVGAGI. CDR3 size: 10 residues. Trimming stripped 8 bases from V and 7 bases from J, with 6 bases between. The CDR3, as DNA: TGTGCCAGCGGGCCGAATGAGCAGTTCTTC. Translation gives CASGPNEQFF.

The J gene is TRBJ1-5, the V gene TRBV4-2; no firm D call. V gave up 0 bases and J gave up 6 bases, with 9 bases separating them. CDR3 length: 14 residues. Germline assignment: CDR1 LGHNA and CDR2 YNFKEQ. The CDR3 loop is CASSQDSWGQPQHF. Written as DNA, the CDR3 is TGTGCCAGCAGCCAAGATAGTTGGGGTCAGCCCCAGCATTTT.

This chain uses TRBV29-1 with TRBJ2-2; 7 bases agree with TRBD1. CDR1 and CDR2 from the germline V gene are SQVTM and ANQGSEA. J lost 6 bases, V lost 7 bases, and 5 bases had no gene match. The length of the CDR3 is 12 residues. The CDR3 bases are TGCAGCGCAAGACAGGGACCCGGGGAGCTGTTTTTT. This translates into CSARQGPGELFF.

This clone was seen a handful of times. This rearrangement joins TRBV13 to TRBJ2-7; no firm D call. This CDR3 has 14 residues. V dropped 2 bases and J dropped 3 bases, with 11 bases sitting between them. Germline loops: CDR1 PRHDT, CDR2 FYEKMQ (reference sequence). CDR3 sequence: CASSLRGVDYEQYF. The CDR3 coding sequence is TGTGCCAGCAGCTTAAGAGGTGTGGACTACGAGCAGTACTTC.

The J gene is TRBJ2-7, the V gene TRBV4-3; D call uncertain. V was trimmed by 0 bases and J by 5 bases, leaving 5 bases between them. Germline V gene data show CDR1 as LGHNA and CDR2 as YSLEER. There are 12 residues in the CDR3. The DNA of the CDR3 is TGCGCCAGCAGCCAAGATATGAACGAGCAGTACTTC. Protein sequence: CASSQDMNEQYF.

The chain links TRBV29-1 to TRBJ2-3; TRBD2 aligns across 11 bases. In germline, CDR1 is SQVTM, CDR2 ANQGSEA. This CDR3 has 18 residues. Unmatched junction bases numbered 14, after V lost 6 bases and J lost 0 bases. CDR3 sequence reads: CSVPRRLAGMESTDTQYF. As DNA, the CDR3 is TGCAGCGTCCCTCGGCGACTAGCGGGGATGGAGAGCACAGATACGCAGTATTTT.

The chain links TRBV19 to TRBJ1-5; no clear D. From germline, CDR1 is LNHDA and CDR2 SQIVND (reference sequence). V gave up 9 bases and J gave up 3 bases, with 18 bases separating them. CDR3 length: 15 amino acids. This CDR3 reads CASRDGLQSNQPQHF. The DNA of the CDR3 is TGTGCCAGCCGAGATGGCTTACAGTCCAATCAGCCCCAGCATTTT.